Presented here are 31 T cell receptor beta chains from one specimen sequenced in a study of memory CD4+ T cells and cytomegalovirus serostatus (dated by TCRdb to about 2019). A FACSAria II was used to sort memory CD4+ T cells, defined as single viable CD3+CD4+CD8-CD45RO+ cells. The library relied on the immunoSEQ multiplex PCR assay. Sourced from immuneACCESS, this table was stored by TCRdb with only in-frame sequences that have V and J called. A share of the clones is absent; for the studies checked, an unresolved V gene accounts for under half, and the remainder has no known explanation. This sample comprises about 75,000 clones, 60% to 80% of them detected only once. Just over 2.5% of the sample lies in the top ten. Material: memory CD4+ T cells from blood. The receptors were gathered from an adult in good health and CMV-seropositive.

This clone was found a few times. The chain joins TRBV5-6 to TRBJ1-1, with D unclear. Germline V gene lookup returns CDR1 SGHDT and CDR2 YYEEEE. The CDR3 is 13 amino acids. The V and J ends lost 0 bases and 5 bases respectively, with 8 bases between them. This chain's CDR3 is CASSLVIVTEAFF. The CDR3 region has the DNA TGTGCCAGCAGCTTGGTAATCGTGACTGAAGCTTTCTTT.

This chain joins TRBV5-1 and TRBJ1-5; 7 positions agree with TRBD1. The CDR3 is 15 residues long. Germline values: CDR1 SGHRS, CDR2 YFSETQ. The V segment lost 4 bases and the J segment 7 bases; nucleotides outside the gene matches: 11. CDR3 bases: TGCGCCAGCAGCGCCGACAGGGAGGCAGGACAGCCCCAGCATTTT. Its translation: CASSADREAGQPQHF.

The genes are TRBV28 and TRBJ1-1; D is unresolved. The CDR3 consists of 11 residues. Per germline, CDR1 MDHEN and CDR2 SYDVKM. V was clipped by 4 bases and J by 11 bases, with 11 bases between them. The CDR3 DNA is TGTGCCAGCAGTTCCTGGGTTTCGGCTTTCTTT. It codes for CASSSWVSAFF.

This clone was counted between two and nine times. In DNA form, the CDR3 reads TGTGCCAGCAGCTTAGTGGACGGGGGCACTGAAGCTTTCTTT. As protein: CASSLVDGGTEAFF. This rearrangement joins TRBV7-9 to TRBJ1-1; perhaps TRBD1 as D (5 bases). V was pared by 1 base and J by 4 bases, with 10 bases between. This CDR3 contains 14 residues. Germline V gene sequence: CDR1 SEHNR, CDR2 FQNEAQ (reference sequence).

In this sample, this clone turned up a few times. This rearrangement joins TRBV27 to TRBJ1-3; perhaps TRBD1 as D (5 bases). Per the germline V gene, CDR1 is MNHEY and CDR2 is SMNVEV (reference sequence). The CDR3 loop spans 17 amino acids. Trimming cost V 3 bases and J 0 bases, with 15 bases left between them. The CDR3 here is CASSFRRGPSSGNTIYF. The CDR3 DNA reads TGTGCCAGCAGTTTTCGAAGGGGCCCAAGCTCTGGAAACACCATATATTTT.

This chain joins TRBV15 and TRBJ1-4; D unclear. The ends were cut back, 0 bases at V and 0 bases at J, with 5 bases in the middle. This CDR3 comprises 15 residues. Germline V gives CDR1 LNHNV, CDR2 YYDKDF (reference sequence). DNA for the CDR3: TGTGCCACCAGCAGAGATCCAACAACTAATGAAAAACTGTTTTTT. It yields the protein CATSRDPTTNEKLFF.

This clone was observed a handful of times. The chain links TRBV5-4 to TRBJ1-2, with a possible D match to TRBD1 (6 bases). Trimming cost V 0 bases and J 5 bases, with 11 bases left between them. Germline CDR1 and CDR2: SGHNT and YYREEE (reference sequence). This CDR3 comprises 14 residues. This CDR3 reads CASSLVGQGYGYTF. CDR3 nucleotides: TGTGCCAGCAGCTTGGTAGGGCAGGGGTATGGCTACACCTTC.

The J gene is TRBJ2-5, the V gene TRBV6-6; D perhaps matches TRBD1 (6 bases). Trimming took off 7 bases at V and 3 bases at J, with 15 bases between the two ends. This CDR3 region has 14 residues. Germline V lookup: CDR1 MNHNY, CDR2 SVGAGI (reference sequence). In nucleotides, the CDR3 is TGTGCCAGCACCCCCGGGACATCCAAAGAGACCCAGTACTTC. Translated, it gives CASTPGTSKETQYF.

The rearrangement uses TRBV7-2 and TRBJ1-2, with 11 bases matching TRBD1. J gave up 7 bases and V 4 bases, and 8 bases lay outside the gene matches. This CDR3 has 15 amino acids. Germline V lookup: CDR1 SGHTA, CDR2 FQGNSA. The CDR3 sequence: CASSSPGQGASGYTF. CDR3 DNA sequence: TGTGCCAGCAGCTCACCCGGACAGGGGGCCTCTGGCTACACCTTC.

The rearrangement joins TRBV7-8 to TRBJ1-4, with 8 bases fitting TRBD1. CDR1 SGHVS and CDR2 FQNEAQ come from the germline V gene. The CDR3 has 16 residues. V lost 1 base to trimming and J lost 4 bases; unmatched junction nucleotides: 5. The CDR3 DNA reads TGTGCCAGCAGCTTAGGTGGACAGGGCATTAATGAAAAACTGTTTTTT. Translated, it gives CASSLGGQGINEKLFF.

This clone was detected only once. CDR3 in DNA: TGTGCCTGGAGGGGAAGACCCGGGACTGTGTTTTCTTCGGGGGGAAACACCATATATTTT. Its translation: CAWRGRPGTVFSSGGNTIYF. The J gene is TRBJ1-3, the V gene TRBV30; maybe TRBD1 (5 bases). CDR3 length: 20 amino acids. Trimming took off 3 bases at V and 4 bases at J, with 31 bases between the two ends. The germline CDR1 and CDR2 sequences are GTSNPN and SVGIG (reference sequence).

V usage is TRBV9 and J usage is TRBJ2-5; D unclear. V shed 6 bases and J shed 1 base, with 10 bases lying between them. Germline V lookup: CDR1 SGDLS, CDR2 YYNGEE. The CDR3 loop spans 13 amino acids. CDR3 sequence: CASTRTLQETQYF. The CDR3 coding sequence is TGTGCCAGCACCCGGACCCTCCAAGAGACCCAGTACTTC.

V is TRBV5-5 and J is TRBJ2-7, with D perhaps assigned TRBD1 or TRBD2 (5 bases each). Trimming removed 4 bases at V and 0 bases at J, with 11 bases between. This CDR3 has 14 residues. Germline V gives CDR1 SGHKS, CDR2 YYEKEE (reference sequence). Written as DNA, the CDR3 is TGTGCCAGCAGCGGGACCGTGAGCTCCTACGAGCAGTACGTC. Translating gives CASSGTVSSYEQYV.

Note on this clone: This sample includes further DNA sequences coding for the same CDR3. The chain is built from TRBV28 and TRBJ1-5; a weak D match, TRBD1 (5 bases). The CDR3 is 13 amino acids. V lost 3 bases and J 4 bases, leaving 7 bases between the germline ends. Germline V gene sequence: CDR1 MDHEN, CDR2 SYDVKM. CDR3 region: CASSLWGNQPQHF. The CDR3 DNA is TGTGCCAGCAGTTTGTGGGGGAATCAGCCCCAGCATTTT.

The chain joins TRBV28 to TRBJ2-5; D call uncertain. Germline CDR1 and CDR2: MDHEN and SYDVKM. Trimming left V 6 bases short and J 2 bases short, with 10 bases between. There are 13 residues in the CDR3. The chain's CDR3 is CASSYPNQETQYF. The CDR3 DNA sequence: TGTGCCAGCAGCTATCCAAATCAAGAGACCCAGTACTTC.

The chain is built from TRBV28 and TRBJ2-7; 9 positions agree with TRBD1. This CDR3 is built from 14 residues. Germline V gives CDR1 MDHEN, CDR2 SYDVKM. J was trimmed by 5 bases and V by 8 bases; bases with no gene match: 10. The CDR3 is CASPTHRGPHEQYV. CDR3 DNA: TGTGCCAGCCCCACCCACAGGGGGCCCCACGAGCAGTACGTC.

This clone turned up a few times. The rearrangement uses TRBV7-9 and TRBJ1-1; the D gene is possibly TRBD1 (5 bases). There are 15 residues in the CDR3. Trimming took 5 bases from V and 1 from J, leaving 14 bases between them. Germline CDR1 is SEHNR and CDR2 is FQNEAQ (reference sequence). The CDR3 sequence: CASSRGAIQNTEAFF. CDR3 DNA: TGTGCCAGCAGCCGCGGGGCGATCCAGAACACTGAAGCTTTCTTT.

This clone was detected only a few times. The chain is built from TRBV4-1 and TRBJ1-1, with no clear D. The V gene's germline CDR1 is MGHRA and CDR2 YSYEKL. The V gene lost 1 base and the J gene lost 5 bases, with 11 bases spanning the gap. The CDR3 has 14 amino acids. DNA for the CDR3: TGCGCCAGCAGCCAAGCACCGTCAGAAACTGAAGCTTTCTTT. Its translation: CASSQAPSETEAFF.

This chain connects TRBV2 to TRBJ2-7, with D possibly matching TRBD2 (6 bases). This CDR3 has 13 amino acids. V lost 6 bases and J 7 bases, leaving 16 bases between the germline ends. Germline CDR1 reads SNHLY; CDR2 reads FYNNEI. CDR3 amino acids: CASRLGTPGEQYF. The CDR3 nucleotides read TGTGCCAGCAGATTAGGGACTCCGGGGGAGCAGTACTTC.

This clone was counted only a few times. The chain has TRBV5-1 and TRBJ1-2, with D possibly matching TRBD1 (5 bases). In germline, CDR1 is SGHRS, CDR2 YFSETQ. The CDR3 contains 15 residues. Deletions cut 0 bases from V and 6 bases from J, with 15 bases between. CDR3 residues: CASSLARQEGDGYTF. The CDR3 nucleotides are TGCGCCAGCAGCTTGGCCAGGCAGGAAGGGGATGGCTACACCTTC.

V usage is TRBV19 and J usage is TRBJ1-5; D may be TRBD1 (5 bases). Germline CDR1 reads LNHDA; CDR2 reads SQIVND (reference sequence). There are 15 residues in the CDR3. V was trimmed by 10 bases and J by 0 bases, leaving 16 bases between them. CDR3 sequence (DNA): TGTGCCACCAAGGAGAGGGGTTATAGCAATCAGCCCCAGCATTTT. Translating gives CATKERGYSNQPQHF.

The gene calls are TRBV9 and TRBJ2-1; D is ambiguous. This CDR3 region has 14 residues. The germline V gene has CDR1 SGDLS and CDR2 YYNGEE. V was cut by 2 bases and J by 8 bases, with 14 bases left in between. The CDR3 reads CASSVAFEVHEQFF. The DNA of the CDR3 is TGTGCCAGCAGCGTCGCCTTCGAAGTCCATGAGCAGTTCTTC.

The chain carries TRBV5-1 and TRBJ2-1; the D gene could be TRBD1 or TRBD2 (5 bases each). With 6 bases removed from V and 8 bases from J, the gap between germline ends came to 18 bases. This CDR3 comprises 14 residues. The germline V gene has CDR1 SGHRS and CDR2 YFSETQ. This CDR3 reads CASIRAGPGDEQFF. CDR3 DNA: TGCGCCAGCATCAGGGCAGGACCCGGGGATGAGCAGTTCTTC.

V gene TRBV6-5 combines with J gene TRBJ1-3, with D uncertain. Germline CDR1 MNHEY, CDR2 SVGAGI. The CDR3 runs 15 residues. The germline V and J ends were trimmed by 0 bases and 14 bases, with 20 bases remaining between them. The CDR3: CASSYSTAGAWPLYF. The CDR3 coding sequence is TGTGCCAGCAGTTACTCGACGGCAGGAGCCTGGCCCTTATATTTT.

The rearrangement joins TRBV18 to TRBJ2-7; TRBD2 might be the D (5 bases). Germline V gene lookup returns CDR1 KGHSH and CDR2 LQKENI. The CDR3 consists of 12 residues. The V and J ends lost 5 bases and 6 bases respectively, with 11 bases between them. Written as DNA, the CDR3 is TGTGCCAGCTCAACGGCGGGCGGCGAGCAGTACGTC. It encodes CASSTAGGEQYV.

As concerns this clone: The sample holds other DNA sequences that translate to the same CDR3. The V call is TRBV5-4, the J call TRBJ1-1, with D tentatively TRBD1 (5 bases). This CDR3 is 14 amino acids long. Germline assignment: CDR1 SGHNT and CDR2 YYREEE (reference sequence). Trimming left V 0 bases short and J 2 bases short, with 8 bases between. CDR3 region: CASSLVGGNTEAFF. The DNA for the CDR3 is TGTGCCAGCAGCTTGGTGGGGGGAAACACTGAAGCTTTCTTT.

This clone was seen a few times. The genes are TRBV6-5 and TRBJ1-4; D gene unclear. CDR1 MNHEY and CDR2 SVGAGI come from the germline V gene. This CDR3 region has 13 residues. The V end lost 6 bases, the J end lost 8 bases, and 13 bases lay between the germline ends. As DNA, the CDR3 is TGTGCCAGCAGGACACCCCCCGGGGAAAAACTGTTTTTT. Translated, it gives CASRTPPGEKLFF.

The chain has TRBV28 and TRBJ2-1; TRBD1 aligns across 8 bases. The CDR3 extends over 14 amino acids. CDR1 is MDHEN, CDR2 SYDVKM, per germline. The V segment lost 3 bases and the J segment 10 bases; nucleotides outside the gene matches: 8. The CDR3 loop reads CASSLQGAAGEQFF. CDR3 DNA sequence: TGTGCCAGCAGTTTGCAGGGGGCGGCAGGGGAGCAGTTCTTC.

The chain joins TRBV2 to TRBJ2-1; 11 bases match TRBD2. Trimming cost V 4 bases and J 7 bases; bases outside gene matches: 9. Germline-derived CDR1 and CDR2 are SNHLY and FYNNEI. There are 16 residues in the CDR3. The CDR3 here is CASSGGSGRATNEQFF. The DNA for the CDR3 is TGTGCCAGCAGTGGGGGTAGCGGGAGGGCCACGAATGAGCAGTTCTTC.

The chain couples TRBV5-4 to TRBJ1-1; a weak D match, TRBD1 (5 bases). Trimming stripped 4 bases from V and 3 bases from J, with 10 bases between. The CDR3 spans 13 residues. Germline CDR1 and CDR2: SGHNT and YYREEE (reference sequence). CDR3 coding DNA: TGTGCCAGCAGCCGGGACTCATACACTGAAGCTTTCTTT. This sequence encodes CASSRDSYTEAFF.

The CDR3 sequence: CASSLVGGYEQYF. For the CDR3, the DNA is TGCGCCAGCAGCTTGGTGGGGGGATACGAGCAGTACTTC. The rearrangement uses TRBV5-1 and TRBJ2-7, with D perhaps TRBD2 (6 bases). CDR3 length equals 13 residues. Trimming left V 0 bases short and J 4 bases short, with 8 bases between. Germline values: CDR1 SGHRS, CDR2 YFSETQ.